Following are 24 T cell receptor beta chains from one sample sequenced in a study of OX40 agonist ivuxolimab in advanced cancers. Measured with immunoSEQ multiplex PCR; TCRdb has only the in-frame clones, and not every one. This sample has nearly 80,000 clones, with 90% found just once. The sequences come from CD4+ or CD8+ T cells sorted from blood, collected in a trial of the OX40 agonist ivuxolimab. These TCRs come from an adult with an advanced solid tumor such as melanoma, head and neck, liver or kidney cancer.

The CDR3 bases are TGTGCCAGCAGGCAAGCCGGGACAGGTCTTAACTATGGCTACACCTTC. It yields the protein CASRQAGTGLNYGYTF. The chain combines TRBV5-5 with TRBJ1-2; 8 positions agree with TRBD1. CDR1 SGHKS and CDR2 YYEKEE come from the germline V gene (reference sequence). V lost 5 bases and J lost 1; bases outside the gene matches: 10. The CDR3 is 16 residues long.

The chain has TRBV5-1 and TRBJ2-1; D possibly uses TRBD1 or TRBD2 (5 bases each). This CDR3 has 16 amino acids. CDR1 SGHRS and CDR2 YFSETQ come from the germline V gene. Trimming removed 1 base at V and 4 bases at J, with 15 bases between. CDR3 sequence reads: CASSLSARGGYNEQFF. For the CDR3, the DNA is TGCGCCAGCAGCTTGTCGGCCCGGGGCGGTTACAATGAGCAGTTCTTC.

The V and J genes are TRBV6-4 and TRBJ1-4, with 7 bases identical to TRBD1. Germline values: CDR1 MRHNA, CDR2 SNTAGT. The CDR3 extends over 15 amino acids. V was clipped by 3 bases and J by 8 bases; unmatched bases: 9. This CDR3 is CASSESGQKEEKLFF. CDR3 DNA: TGTGCCAGCAGTGAATCGGGACAGAAAGAGGAAAAACTGTTTTTT.

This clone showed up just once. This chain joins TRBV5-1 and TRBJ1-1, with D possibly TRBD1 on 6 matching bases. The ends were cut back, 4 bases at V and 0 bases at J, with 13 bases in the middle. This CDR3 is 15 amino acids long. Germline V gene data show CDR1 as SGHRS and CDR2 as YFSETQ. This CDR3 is CASSPAGDMNTEAFF. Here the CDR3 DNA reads TGCGCCAGCAGCCCCGCCGGGGACATGAACACTGAAGCTTTCTTT.

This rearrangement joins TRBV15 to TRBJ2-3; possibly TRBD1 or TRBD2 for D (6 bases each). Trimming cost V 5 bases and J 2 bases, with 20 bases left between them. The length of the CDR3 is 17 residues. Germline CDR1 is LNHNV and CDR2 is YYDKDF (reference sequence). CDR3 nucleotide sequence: TGTGCCACCAGCCTCCCGAGGGGACGGGGGCACACAGATACGCAGTATTTT. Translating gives CATSLPRGRGHTDTQYF.

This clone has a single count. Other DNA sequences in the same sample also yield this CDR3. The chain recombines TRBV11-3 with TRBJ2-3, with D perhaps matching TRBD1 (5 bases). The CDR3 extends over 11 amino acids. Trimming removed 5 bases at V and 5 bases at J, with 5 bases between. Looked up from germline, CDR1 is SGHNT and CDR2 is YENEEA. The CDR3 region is CASSQGDTQYF. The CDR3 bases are TGTGCCAGCAGCCAGGGAGATACGCAGTATTTT.

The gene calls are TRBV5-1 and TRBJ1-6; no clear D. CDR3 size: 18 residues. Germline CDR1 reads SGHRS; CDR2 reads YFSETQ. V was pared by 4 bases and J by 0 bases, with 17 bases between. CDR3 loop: CASSASLGVSSYNSPLHF. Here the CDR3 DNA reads TGCGCCAGCAGCGCCTCCCTTGGCGTGAGCTCCTATAATTCACCCCTCCACTTT.

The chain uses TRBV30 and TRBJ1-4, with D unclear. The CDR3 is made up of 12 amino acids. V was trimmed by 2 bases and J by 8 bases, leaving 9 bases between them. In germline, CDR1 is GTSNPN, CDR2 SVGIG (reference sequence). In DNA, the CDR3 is TGTGCCTGGAGTCCCCAAGGCGAAAAACTGTTTTTT. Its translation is CAWSPQGEKLFF.

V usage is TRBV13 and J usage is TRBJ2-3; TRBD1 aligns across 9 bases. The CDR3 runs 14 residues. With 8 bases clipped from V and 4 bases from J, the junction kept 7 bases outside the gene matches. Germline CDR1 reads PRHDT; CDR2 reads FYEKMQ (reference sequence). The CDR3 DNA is TGTGCCAGCCGTGGGACAGGGCGCGCAGATACGCAGTATTTT. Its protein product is CASRGTGRADTQYF.

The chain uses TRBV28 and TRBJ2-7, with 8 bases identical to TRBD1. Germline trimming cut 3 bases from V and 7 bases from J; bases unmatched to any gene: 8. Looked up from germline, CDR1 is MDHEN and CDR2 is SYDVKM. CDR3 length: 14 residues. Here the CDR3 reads CASSFWQGAREQYV. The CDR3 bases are TGTGCCAGCAGTTTCTGGCAGGGGGCGCGGGAGCAGTACGTC.

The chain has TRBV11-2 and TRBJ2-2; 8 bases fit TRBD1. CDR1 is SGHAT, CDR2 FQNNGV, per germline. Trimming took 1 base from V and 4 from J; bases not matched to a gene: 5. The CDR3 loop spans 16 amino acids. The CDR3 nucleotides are TGTGCCAGCAGCTTAGGGACAGGGAGGTCCACCGGGGAGCTGTTTTTT. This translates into CASSLGTGRSTGELFF.

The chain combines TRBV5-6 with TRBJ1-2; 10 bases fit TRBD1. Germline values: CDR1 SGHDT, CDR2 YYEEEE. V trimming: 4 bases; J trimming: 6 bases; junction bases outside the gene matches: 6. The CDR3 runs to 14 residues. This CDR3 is CASSLTGGDNGYTF. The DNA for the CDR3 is TGTGCCAGCAGCCTGACAGGGGGCGATAATGGCTACACCTTC.

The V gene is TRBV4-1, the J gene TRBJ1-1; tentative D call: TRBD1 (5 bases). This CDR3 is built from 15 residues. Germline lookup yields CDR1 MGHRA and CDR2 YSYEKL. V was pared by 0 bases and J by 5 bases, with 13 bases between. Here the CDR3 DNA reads TGCGCCAGCAGCCAAGATCATAAGGGGAGGACTGAAGCTTTCTTT. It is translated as CASSQDHKGRTEAFF.

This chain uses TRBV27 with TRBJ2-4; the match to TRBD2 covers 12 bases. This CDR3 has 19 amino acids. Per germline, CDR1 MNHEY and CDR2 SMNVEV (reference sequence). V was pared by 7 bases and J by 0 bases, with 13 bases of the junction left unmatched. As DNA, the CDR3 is TGTGCCAGCAATTCATATAAGACTAGCGGGGGACTAGCCAAAAACATTCAGTACTTC. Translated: CASNSYKTSGGLAKNIQYF.

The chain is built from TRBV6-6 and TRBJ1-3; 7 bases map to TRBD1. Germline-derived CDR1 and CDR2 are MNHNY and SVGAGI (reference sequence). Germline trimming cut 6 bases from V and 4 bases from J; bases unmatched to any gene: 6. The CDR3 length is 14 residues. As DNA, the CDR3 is TGTGCCAGCAGGCGAGGGGGCGAAGGAAACACCATATATTTT. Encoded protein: CASRRGGEGNTIYF.

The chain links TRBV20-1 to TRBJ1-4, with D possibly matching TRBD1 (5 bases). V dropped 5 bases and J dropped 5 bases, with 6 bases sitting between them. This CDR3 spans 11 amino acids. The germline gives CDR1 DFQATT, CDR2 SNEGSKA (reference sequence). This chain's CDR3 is CSAYRNEKLFF. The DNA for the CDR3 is TGCAGTGCTTACAGGAATGAAAAACTGTTTTTT.

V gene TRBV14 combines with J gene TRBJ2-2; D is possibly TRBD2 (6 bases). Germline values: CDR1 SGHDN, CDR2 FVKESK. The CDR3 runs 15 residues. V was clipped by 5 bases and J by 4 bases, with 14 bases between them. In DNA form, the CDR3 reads TGTGCCAGCAGCTTAGGAGGGGCGATCACCGGGGAGCTGTTTTTT. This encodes CASSLGGAITGELFF.

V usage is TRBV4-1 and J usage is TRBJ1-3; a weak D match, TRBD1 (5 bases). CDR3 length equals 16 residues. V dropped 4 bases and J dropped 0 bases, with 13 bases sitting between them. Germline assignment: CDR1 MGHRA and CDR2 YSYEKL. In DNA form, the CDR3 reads TGCGCCAGCAGCCCTGGGAGGGGATACTCTGGAAACACCATATATTTT. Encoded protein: CASSPGRGYSGNTIYF.

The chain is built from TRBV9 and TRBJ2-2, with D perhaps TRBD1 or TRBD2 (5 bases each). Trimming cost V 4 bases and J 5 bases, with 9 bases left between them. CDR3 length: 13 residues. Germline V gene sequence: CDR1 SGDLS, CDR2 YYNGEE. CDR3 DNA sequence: TGTGCCAGCAGCCCTGAGGGGACCGGGGAGCTGTTTTTT. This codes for CASSPEGTGELFF.

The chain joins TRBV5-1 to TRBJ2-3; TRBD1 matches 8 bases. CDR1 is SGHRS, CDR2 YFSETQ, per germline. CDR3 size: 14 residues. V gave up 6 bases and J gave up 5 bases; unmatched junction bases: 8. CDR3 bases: TGCGCCAGCAAGCTGGGACAGGAGGTAGATACGCAGTATTTT. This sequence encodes CASKLGQEVDTQYF.

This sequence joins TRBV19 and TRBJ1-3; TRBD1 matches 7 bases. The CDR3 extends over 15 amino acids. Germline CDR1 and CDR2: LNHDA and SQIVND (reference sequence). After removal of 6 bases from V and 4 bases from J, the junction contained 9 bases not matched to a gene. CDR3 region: CASRRTGEYGNTIYF. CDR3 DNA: TGTGCCAGTAGAAGAACAGGGGAATACGGAAACACCATATATTTT.

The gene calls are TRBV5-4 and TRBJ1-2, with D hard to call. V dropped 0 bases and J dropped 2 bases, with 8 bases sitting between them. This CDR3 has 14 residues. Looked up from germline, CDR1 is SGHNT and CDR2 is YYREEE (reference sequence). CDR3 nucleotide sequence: TGTGCCAGCAGCTTGGGTGCAGAAAACTATGGCTACACCTTC. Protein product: CASSLGAENYGYTF.

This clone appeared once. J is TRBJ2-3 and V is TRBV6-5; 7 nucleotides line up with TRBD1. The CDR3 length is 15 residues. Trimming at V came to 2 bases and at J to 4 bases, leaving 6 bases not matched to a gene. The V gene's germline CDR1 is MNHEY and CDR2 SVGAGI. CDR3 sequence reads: CASSYEGGQSDTQYF. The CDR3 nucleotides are TGTGCCAGCAGTTACGAAGGGGGCCAATCAGATACGCAGTATTTT.

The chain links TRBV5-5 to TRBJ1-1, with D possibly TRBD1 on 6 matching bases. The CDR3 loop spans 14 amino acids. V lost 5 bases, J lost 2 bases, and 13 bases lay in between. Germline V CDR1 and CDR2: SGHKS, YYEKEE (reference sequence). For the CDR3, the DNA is TGTGCCAGCAGATTGACAGGATCTAACACTGAAGCTTTCTTT. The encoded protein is CASRLTGSNTEAFF.